The 17 T cell receptor beta chains in this list originate from one sample, sequenced in a study of blood T cell repertoires in COVID-19. Generated by immunoSEQ multiplex PCR, the TCRdb table keeps only in-frame clones and is missing some. The table lists a few hundred thousand clones, approximately 80% of them singletons, with approximately 1.8% in the top ten. Specimen: peripheral blood. These TCRs come from a young man who had recovered from COVID-19.

The rearrangement joins TRBV18 to TRBJ1-2, with TRBD1 identical over 7 bases. CDR1 is KGHSH, CDR2 LQKENI, per germline. Trimming removed 3 bases from V and 7 bases from J; junction bases left unmatched: 5. CDR3 length equals 13 residues. CDR3 sequence (DNA): TGTGCCAGCTCACCCGGACAGGAACTTGGCTACACCTTC. The encoded protein is CASSPGQELGYTF.

This sequence joins TRBV6-4 and TRBJ2-2; D is uncertain. The germline V gene encodes CDR1 MRHNA and CDR2 SNTAGT. This CDR3 comprises 13 residues. Trimming left V 4 bases short and J 1 base short, with 4 bases between. The CDR3 spells CASSAGNTGELFF. The CDR3 bases are TGTGCCAGCAGTGCAGGGAACACCGGGGAGCTGTTTTTT.

The chain carries TRBV28 and TRBJ1-2; the D is unclear. Germline V gives CDR1 MDHEN, CDR2 SYDVKM. The CDR3 has 13 residues. V lost 4 bases, J lost 8 bases, and 14 bases lay in between. The CDR3 coding sequence is TGTGCCAGCAGTTCCCCCGCCTCTCGGGGCTACACCTTC. The encoded protein is CASSSPASRGYTF.

V gene TRBV6-5 combines with J gene TRBJ1-1, with TRBD1 matching 9 bases. The CDR3 has 15 amino acids. Germline V CDR1 and CDR2: MNHEY, SVGAGI. V was pared by 5 bases and J by 3 bases, with 7 bases of the junction left unmatched. This CDR3 is CASSPRGQGHTEAFF. For the CDR3, the DNA is TGTGCCAGCAGTCCTCGGGGACAGGGCCACACTGAAGCTTTCTTT.

With regard to this clone: Germline and junction disagree at one end, which may indicate a read error. The chain links TRBV11-1 to TRBJ1-2; 7 bases map to TRBD1. CDR3 length: 14 amino acids. The germline CDR1 and CDR2 sequences are SGHAT and FQDESV (reference sequence). CDR3 sequence: CASSVGWTGLQPHF. CDR3 coding DNA: TGTGCCAGCTCCGTCGGCTGGACAGGCTTGCAACCTCACTTC.

J is TRBJ1-2 and V is TRBV10-3; 8 bases line up with TRBD1. V was pared by 8 bases and J by 6 bases, with 8 bases of the junction left unmatched. Germline CDR1 and CDR2: ENHRY and SYGVKD. The CDR3 sequence is 13 residues long. The CDR3 spells CAIHDRGMDGYTF. The CDR3 DNA is TGTGCCATCCACGACAGGGGAATGGATGGCTACACCTTC.

The chain has TRBV15 and TRBJ2-3, with 7 nucleotides matching TRBD2. J lost 5 bases, V lost 4 bases, and 12 bases had no gene match. The length of the CDR3 is 16 residues. CDR1 and CDR2 from the germline V gene are LNHNV and YYDKDF (reference sequence). CDR3 in DNA: TGTGCCACCAGCACCTCCCCGGGCGGGGGTCAAGATACGCAGTATTTT. Translating gives CATSTSPGGGQDTQYF.

Points on this clone: A read error is possible here, since a much larger clone lies one base away. The rearrangement uses TRBV28 and TRBJ1-1; D is perhaps TRBD1 (6 bases). The CDR3 has 13 residues. V was clipped by 6 bases and J by 1 base, with 9 bases between them. Germline V CDR1 and CDR2: MDHEN, SYDVKM. As DNA, the CDR3 is TGTGCCAGCAGGACAGGCCGGAACACTGAAGCTTTCTTT. Its protein product is CASRTGRNTEAFF.

This clone has a single count. This sequence joins TRBV15 and TRBJ2-3; 9 nucleotides match TRBD1. With V trimmed by 0 bases and J by 4 bases, 5 bases remained unmatched. CDR1 and CDR2 from the germline V gene are LNHNV and YYDKDF (reference sequence). The CDR3 totals 16 residues. The CDR3 DNA is TGTGCCACCAGCAGAGATGGGACAGGGTCCCCAGATACGCAGTATTTT. Its protein product is CATSRDGTGSPDTQYF.

The chain uses TRBV12-3 or TRBV12-4 and TRBJ2-5; TRBD1 agrees at 7 bases. This CDR3 contains 12 residues. The V gene end was trimmed by 5 bases and the J gene end by 3 bases; junction bases not matched to a gene: 0. Written as DNA, the CDR3 is TGTGCCAGCAGTGGGACAGAAGAGACCCAGTACTTC. Its translation is CASSGTEETQYF.

This clone appeared once. The rearrangement links TRBV5-1 to TRBJ2-1, with D perhaps matching TRBD1 (8 bases). V gave up 7 bases and J gave up 6 bases, with 20 bases separating them. Germline values: CDR1 SGHRS, CDR2 YFSETQ. This CDR3 comprises 15 residues. CDR3 sequence reads: CASGGGTGGVNEQFF. CDR3 coding DNA: TGCGCCAGCGGGGGAGGGACAGGTGGCGTCAATGAGCAGTTCTTC.

The chain couples TRBV6-6 to TRBJ2-3, with a weak D call TRBD2 (7 bases). Germline CDR1 MNHNY, CDR2 SVGAGI (reference sequence). This CDR3 contains 16 residues. V was pared by 2 bases and J by 3 bases, with 15 bases between. CDR3 amino acids: CASSYGLGGGTDTQYF. The CDR3 DNA reads as TGTGCCAGCAGTTACGGGTTAGGGGGGGGTACAGATACGCAGTATTTT.

The rearrangement uses TRBV28 and TRBJ2-1; TRBD2 agrees at 12 bases. J lost 8 bases, V lost 2 bases, and 10 bases had no gene match. This CDR3 has 17 amino acids. Germline V lookup: CDR1 MDHEN, CDR2 SYDVKM. CDR3: CASSLEVASGGADEQFF. CDR3 in DNA: TGTGCCAGCAGTTTAGAGGTGGCTAGCGGGGGGGCGGATGAGCAGTTCTTC.

The chain employs TRBV7-2 and TRBJ1-4; 8 nucleotides align to TRBD1. Trimming at V came to 5 bases and at J to 8 bases, leaving 7 bases not matched to a gene. This CDR3 spans 14 amino acids. Per the germline V gene, CDR1 is SGHTA and CDR2 is FQGNSA. The CDR3 nucleotides read TGTGCCAGCAGCCCAGGACAGGGCCGGGAAAAACTGTTTTTT. This codes for CASSPGQGREKLFF.

The genes are TRBV18 and TRBJ2-7; D is perhaps TRBD1 (5 bases). The CDR3 sequence is 14 residues long. V was clipped by 6 bases and J by 3 bases, with 15 bases between them. CDR1 is KGHSH, CDR2 LQKENI, per germline. The chain's CDR3 is CASSGGQGYYEQYF. In DNA form, the CDR3 reads TGTGCCAGCTCCGGTGGGCAGGGTTACTACGAGCAGTACTTC.

This rearrangement joins TRBV28 to TRBJ1-4; D unclear. The ends were cut back, 3 bases at V and 6 bases at J, with 14 bases in the middle. Germline loops: CDR1 MDHEN, CDR2 SYDVKM. The CDR3 spans 15 residues. The CDR3, as DNA: TGTGCCAGCAGTTTTCGGGAACACGCCGATGAAAAACTGTTTTTT. It yields the protein CASSFREHADEKLFF.

The V and J genes are TRBV7-6 and TRBJ1-4; perhaps TRBD1 as D (5 bases). The CDR3 sequence is 15 residues long. Germline V gene data show CDR1 as SGHVS and CDR2 as FNYEAQ. V lost 2 bases to trimming and J lost 3 bases, with 10 bases between them. The CDR3 nucleotides read TGTGCCAGCAGCTTACGCTGGGGCCCTAATGAAAAACTGTTTTTT. Its translation is CASSLRWGPNEKLFF.